This T cell receptor beta chain was retrieved from a study of human T cells and chemical hapten exposure. This clonotype was picked up a small number of times. Antigen: not known. From the RACE reads, TCRdb called clonotypes with MiXCR, one entry per CDR3 protein. This table holds some 70,000 distinct CDR3 sequences, about 32% found once. General study findings and limits: The formation of large CDR3 similarity clusters by expanded TCRs significantly exceeded that of controls. Expanded TCR counts at PT1 were positively correlated with the patch test score.

The sample's time point: patch test 1, 2 weeks after DPC sensitization. Documented treatment: therapeutic diphenylcyclopropenone sensitization with weekly scalp DPC. Unseparated into fractions, whole blood served as the source from which total RNA was extracted. Germline CDR1 DFQATT, CDR2 SNEGSKA (reference sequence). With 1 base clipped from V and 4 bases from J, the junction kept 0 bases outside the gene matches. The CDR3 length is 14 residues. The starting material was whole blood, obtained in connection with sensitization to the hapten diphenylcyclopropenone (DPC). The chain couples TRBV20-1 to TRBJ2-1; 11 bases agree with TRBD2. The source is a man in his forties with alopecia areata. Some clones in this sample may be carry-over from other donors' samples. Here the CDR3 reads CSARGLAGYNEQFF. Written as DNA, the CDR3 is TGCAGTGCTAGAGGACTAGCGGGGTACAATGAGCAGTTCTTC.